Each of the 5 T cell receptor beta chains below was sequenced from the same sample in a study of cytomegalovirus exposure and HLA in healthy donors. Researchers ran the PCR with 60 Vbeta and 13 Jbeta primers. Data came from immunoSEQ multiplex PCR; TCRdb stores just in-frame clones and leaves some out. Among about 60,000 clones listed, roughly 77% were seen once. Sequencing was done on a sample of PBMCs. These receptors came from a woman in her 30s in good health and CMV-seronegative.

V usage is TRBV2 and J usage is TRBJ2-1; 11 nucleotides align to TRBD2. From germline, CDR1 is SNHLY and CDR2 FYNNEI. The junction had 13 bases not matched to a gene; V was cut back by 5 bases and J by 7 bases. The CDR3 is 17 residues long. The CDR3 protein is CASSPRLAGPSGNEQFF. The DNA for the CDR3 is TGTGCCAGCAGTCCAAGACTAGCGGGGCCCTCGGGGAATGAGCAGTTCTTC.

This clone has just one count. This sequence joins TRBV30 and TRBJ2-1, with TRBD1 matching over 9 bases. Germline V CDR1 and CDR2: GTSNPN, SVGIG (reference sequence). Trimming cost V 8 bases and J 4 bases; bases outside gene matches: 9. The CDR3 covers 14 residues. This CDR3 is CAGGRDRAYNEQFF. The CDR3 nucleotides read TGTGCCGGGGGCCGGGACAGGGCTTACAATGAGCAGTTCTTC.

The chain recombines TRBV6-4 with TRBJ1-1, with D maybe TRBD1 (5 bases). The CDR3 has 14 amino acids. Trimming left V 6 bases short and J 4 bases short, with 15 bases between. CDR1 and CDR2 (germline): MRHNA, SNTAGT. DNA for the CDR3: TGTGCCAGCAGAACCCTGGCAGGGTCCACTGAAGCTTTCTTT. This gives the protein CASRTLAGSTEAFF.

This chain links TRBV27 with TRBJ1-2; no firm D call. CDR1 and CDR2 from the germline V gene are MNHEY and SMNVEV (reference sequence). Trimming shortened V by 2 bases and J by 1 base, and 5 bases separated the two germline ends. The CDR3 consists of 13 residues. The CDR3 loop reads CASSLRDNYGYTF. CDR3 DNA sequence: TGTGCCAGCAGTTTACGGGATAACTATGGCTACACCTTC.

The rearrangement links TRBV6-1 to TRBJ1-1; no reliable D call. Per germline, CDR1 MNHNS and CDR2 SASEGT. The CDR3 totals 14 residues. The V and J ends lost 0 bases and 4 bases respectively, with 9 bases between them. The DNA of the CDR3 is TGTGCCAGCAGTGAAGCGGTAGCTAGCACTGAAGCTTTCTTT. Protein sequence: CASSEAVASTEAFF.